This TCR beta chain is drawn from a study of blood T cell repertoires in COVID-19. This clone was observed a single time. The data were produced by immunoSEQ multiplex PCR, yet TCRdb's version contains in-frame clones alone and is incomplete. The sample yields tens of thousands of clones, around 88% seen once. Germline CDR1 and CDR2: SGHRS and YFSETQ. V was pared by 2 bases and J by 3 bases, with 12 bases between. The CDR3 totals 15 residues. The rearrangement links TRBV5-1 to TRBJ1-5; D is perhaps TRBD1 (6 bases). The sample consisted of peripheral blood. The sequence derives from a woman in her sixties or seventies with acute or convalescent COVID-19. In DNA form, the CDR3 reads TGCGCCAGCAGCTTAGGGACACTTGACAATCAGCCCCAGCATTTT. It translates to CASSLGTLDNQPQHF.